This T cell receptor (beta chain) emerged from a study of shared clonotypes between healthy human individuals (dated by TCRdb to 2018 to 2021). Notes on the research overall: A few men and two women, aged 18 to 49 years, made up the cohort. Each donor's leukapheresis produced roughly between about 0.8 and 10 billion PBMCs. To estimate repertoire size and how much clonotypes are shared between individuals, the study performed deep sequencing of blood TCR repertoires from a handful of healthy adults. For each donor, CD4 naive and CD4 memory were each given three plates, CD8 naive was given two plates, and CD8 memory was given one plate. To increase sequencing depth and limit assay-specific biases, TCR repertoire library preparation and sequencing were carried out by different laboratories using diverse techniques.

The CDR3, from cysteine to phenylalanine, totals 16 residues. CDR3 DNA only is kept here, 48 bases in frame from base 1. V lost 0 bases and J lost 2 bases; the stretch between them is 11 bases long. Based on the germline V gene (reference sequence), the CDR1 and CDR2 sequences are LNHNV and YYDKDF. Concerning this clone itself: Its antigen is currently not known. Per-base qualities were not stored, and no clone one base away is much larger.

Results the study describes overall, beyond this receptor: Sampling was restricted to blood, and TCR repertoires in tissues likely differ from the TCR repertoires found in blood. The small number of donors limited the genetic and exposure-history diversity represented. Clonotypes shared by all four sorted-subset donors showed higher generation probabilities than non-shared clonotypes. Incomplete sequencing was indicated by rarefaction of sorted-subset datasets, despite the large sequencing depth. Pairwise subsampling indicated that sequencing depth was expected to affect the degree of clonotype sharing among donors. Larger estimated clonotype richness was generally found for naive subsets than for memory subsets. Across four donors, roughly 5% of naive CD4, approximately 3.5% of naive CD8, roughly 2.3% of memory CD4, and 0.4% of memory CD8 clonotypes were shared.

Using the deep immunoSEQ assay, multiplex PCR amplified TCR CDR3 regions from genomic DNA. Extracted genomic DNA from each cell subset was distributed evenly across all wells of several immunoSEQ 96-well plates, and each plate was treated as a replicate. For sorted subsets, each replicate PCR was loaded with approximately 0.2 ug genomic DNA, equivalent to 32,000 or so T cell genomes. Purified libraries were measured with a Qubit 3.0 fluorometer, size-checked on a Bioanalyzer 2100, and measured again with the KAPA Library Quantification kit. Each immunoSEQ 96-well plate was sequenced on its own single-read 150-cycle Illumina NextSeq 550 flow cell. Concerning the study's data processing: Because the immunoSEQ output held only junctional sequences and lacked quality scores, the filtering could not match the filtering applied to full-length reads. To assign V/J genes and CDR3, sequences were annotated against IMGT germline references using PyIR, a Python wrapper for IgBLAST v1.9. Any read was removed if the V/J assignment was weak (E-value above 1e-6), the CDR3 was missing, or the read contained stop codons, out-of-frame junctions, or ambiguous translated residues. V3J clonotypes were defined as sequences sharing the same inferred V gene, J gene, and CDR3 amino acid sequence. Percentage overlap between repertoires was calculated by dividing the number of shared unique clonotypes by the size of the smaller repertoire. Richness of each repertoire was evaluated using RTK rarefaction, the Chao1 estimator, and Recon v2.1 estimates of unobserved clonotypes. OLGA was used to compute generation probabilities for all TCRbeta clonotypes that the gDNA method yielded from several donors. Imported from immuneACCESS, the table was reduced by TCRdb to in-frame sequences with V and J called. These copies leave out some clones; in studies compared against another copy, an unresolved V gene accounts for under half, and the cause of the remainder is not known. V and J calls and clone size follow that table, whereas D and trimming were derived from the DNA. The sample data list roughly 2.5 million clones, and roughly nine tenths of these were observed just once. Around 0.14% of the sample is taken by the ten largest.

The donors were healthy, HIV-negative adults with no recently reported acute infections or vaccinations. Only Caucasian adults living in Nashville, Tennessee, USA were represented among the donors. Magnetic negative selection was used to enrich CD4+ T cells, after which naive cells were positively selected on CD45RA and the negative fraction became the memory subset. Blood was collected by leukapheresis, and PBMCs were isolated by Ficoll-Histopaque density gradient centrifugation and then cryopreserved in liquid nitrogen vapor phase. Analytical flow cytometry was used to check the purity and quantity of each magnetically sorted T cell population. Genomic DNA was isolated from every sorted fraction and measured by UV absorbance on a Nanodrop 2000c.

The sample taken for sequencing was naive CD4+ T cells sorted from blood. The sample's cell subset or site label is to be understood as: CD45RA+ positively selected. The sequence links TRBV15 to TRBJ1-3; the D gene cannot be resolved reliably. The TCR sequence derives from a man aged 18-30 years in good health. The nucleotide sequence is TGTGCCACCAGCAGAGATGGCTCTGAACCTGGAAACACCATATATTTT. This is translated as CATSRDGSEPGNTIYF.